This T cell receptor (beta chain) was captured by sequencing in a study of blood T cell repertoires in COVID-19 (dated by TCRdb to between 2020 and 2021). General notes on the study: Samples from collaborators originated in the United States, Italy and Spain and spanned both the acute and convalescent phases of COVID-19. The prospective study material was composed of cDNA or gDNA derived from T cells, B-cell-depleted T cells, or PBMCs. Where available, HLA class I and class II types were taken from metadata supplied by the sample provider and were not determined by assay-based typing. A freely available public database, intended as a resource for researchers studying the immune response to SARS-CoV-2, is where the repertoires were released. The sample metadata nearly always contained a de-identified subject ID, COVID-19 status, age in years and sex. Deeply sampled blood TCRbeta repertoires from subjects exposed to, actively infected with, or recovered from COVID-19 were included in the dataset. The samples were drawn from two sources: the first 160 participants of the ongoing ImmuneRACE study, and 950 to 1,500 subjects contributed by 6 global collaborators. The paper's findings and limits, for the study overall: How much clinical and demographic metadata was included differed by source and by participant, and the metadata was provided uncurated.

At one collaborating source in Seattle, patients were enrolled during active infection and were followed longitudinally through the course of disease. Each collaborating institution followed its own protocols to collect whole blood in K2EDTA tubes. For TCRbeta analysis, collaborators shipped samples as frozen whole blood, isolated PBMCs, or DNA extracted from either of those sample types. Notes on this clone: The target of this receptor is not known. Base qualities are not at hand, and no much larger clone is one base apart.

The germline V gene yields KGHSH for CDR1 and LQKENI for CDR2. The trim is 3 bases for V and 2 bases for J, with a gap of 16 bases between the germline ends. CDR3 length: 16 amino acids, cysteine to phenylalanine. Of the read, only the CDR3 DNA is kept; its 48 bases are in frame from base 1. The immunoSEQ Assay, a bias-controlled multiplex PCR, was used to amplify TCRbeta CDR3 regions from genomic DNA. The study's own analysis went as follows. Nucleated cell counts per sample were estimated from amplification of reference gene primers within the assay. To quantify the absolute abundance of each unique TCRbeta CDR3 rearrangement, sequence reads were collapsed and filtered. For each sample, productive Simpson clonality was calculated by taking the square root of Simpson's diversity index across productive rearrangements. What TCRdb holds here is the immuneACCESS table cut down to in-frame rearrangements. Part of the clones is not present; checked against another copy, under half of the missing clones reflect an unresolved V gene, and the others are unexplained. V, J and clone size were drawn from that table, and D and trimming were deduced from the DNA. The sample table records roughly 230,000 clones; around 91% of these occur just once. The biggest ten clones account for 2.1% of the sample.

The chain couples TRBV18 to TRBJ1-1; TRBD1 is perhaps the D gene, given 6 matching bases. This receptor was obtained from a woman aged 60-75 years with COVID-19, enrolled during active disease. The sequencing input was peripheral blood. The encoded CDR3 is CASSPQTGRLNTEAFF. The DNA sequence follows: TGTGCCAGCTCACCCCAGACAGGACGGCTAAACACTGAAGCTTTCTTT.